This T cell receptor (beta chain) was retrieved from a study of OX40 agonist ivuxolimab in advanced cancers. Study-level background: Three patients got partial responses; one had hepatocellular carcinoma and two had cutaneous melanoma.

The V and J ends lost 3 bases and 0 bases respectively, with 15 bases between them. The CDR3 is 16 amino acids. Per germline, CDR1 KGHSH and CDR2 LQKENI. Assay: immunoSEQ multiplex PCR; the TCRdb copy retains only in-frame clones and omits some. The table includes 65,000 to 90,000 clones, roughly 90% detected once. Study-wide points: CD8+ T cells (on average) carried more expanded clones than CD4+ T cells. Dose levels from 0.1 to 3.0 mg/kg saw CD4+ and CD8+ blood T cells expand clonally by week 6. Low normalized T-cell clonal expansion was additionally recorded for some nonresponders.

As concerns this clone: Its antigen is still unknown.

This specimen consisted of CD4+ or CD8+ T cells sorted from blood, obtained in a trial of the OX40 agonist ivuxolimab. This chain connects TRBV18 to TRBJ2-7; TRBD1 might be the D (7 bases). The sequence was obtained from an adult with an advanced solid tumor such as melanoma, head and neck, liver or kidney cancer. CDR3 sequence reads: CASSPAQGGSSYEQYF. The CDR3, as DNA: TGTGCCAGCTCACCGGCCCAGGGGGGAAGCTCCTACGAGCAGTACTTC.